This TCR beta chain was recovered during a study of blood T cells in healthy people across ages. Whole-study results and caveats: Investigators viewed diversity estimates from one million T cells as underestimates, the study reported.

The CDR3 runs 13 residues. The germline V gene has CDR1 MDHEN and CDR2 SYDVKM. Alongside a J-beta primer mix, a sample-barcoded 5' primer served in a second PCR lasting 7 to 11 cycles. One entry per CDR3 protein results from TCRdb running MiXCR on the 5' RACE reads. In the table there are 700,000 to 900,000 distinct CDR3 sequences, around a quarter of which are singletons. This clonotype was detected only a few times. What it binds is not known. Sequence at one end of the junction differs from germline and may be a read error. The data were also submitted as part of a second study, on T cells of mothers and their children.

This chain connects TRBV28 to TRBJ2-5, with a possible D match to TRBD2 (6 bases). The J call may be incorrect, as the DNA end agrees better with TRBJ2-1. The sample comprised blood. The source is a boy between 10 and 17 years old in good health. CDR3: CARSFQERDEQFF. CDR3 sequence (DNA): TGTGCCCGCAGTTTCCAGGAGCGGGATGAGCAGTTCTTC.